This passage covers 27 T cell receptor beta chains from one sample sequenced in a study of T cells after yellow fever vaccination. TCRdb itself ran the 5' RACE reads through MiXCR, one entry per CDR3 protein. The sample records roughly 50,000 distinct CDR3 sequences, 7.4% being singletons. Specimen: CD8+ T cells sorted from PBMCs, collected roughly 15 days after the first yellow fever vaccination. These receptors were collected from a man between 18 and 29 years old who received the YFV17D yellow fever vaccine.

This clonotype was seen at least ten times. The rearrangement joins TRBV11-2 to TRBJ2-1; TRBD2 aligns across 8 bases. This CDR3 is 17 amino acids long. Germline lookup yields CDR1 SGHAT and CDR2 FQNNGV. The trim removed 0 bases at V and 4 bases at J, leaving 8 bases unmatched. The CDR3 protein is CASSLEVLQRGYNEQFF. The CDR3 bases are TGTGCCAGCAGCTTAGAGGTCCTCCAGCGGGGGTACAATGAGCAGTTCTTC.

At least ten counts were recorded for this clonotype. The J gene is TRBJ2-5, the V gene TRBV25-1; D may be TRBD2 (5 bases). Trimming removed 2 bases at V and 3 bases at J, with 10 bases between. Germline lookup yields CDR1 MGHDK and CDR2 SYGVNS. CDR3 size: 14 residues. The CDR3 loop is CASSELVREETQYF. In DNA form, the CDR3 reads TGTGCCAGCAGTGAACTGGTGCGGGAAGAGACCCAGTACTTC.

In its sample, this clonotype was seen many times. The CDR3 DNA reads as TGTGCCAGCAGCTTAGTTCTTCCGTACCAAGAGACCCAGTACTTC. It translates to CASSLVLPYQETQYF. This rearrangement joins TRBV7-9 to TRBJ2-5; D is undetermined. Looked up from germline, CDR1 is SEHNR and CDR2 is FQNEAQ (reference sequence). The CDR3 length is 15 residues. Trimming removed 1 base at V and 0 bases at J, with 9 bases between.

This clonotype was observed many times. This chain connects TRBV11-2 to TRBJ2-2, with D unresolved. This CDR3 comprises 16 residues. V lost 3 bases to trimming and J lost 1 base, with 12 bases between them. Germline-derived CDR1 and CDR2 are SGHAT and FQNNGV. In DNA form, the CDR3 reads TGTGCCAGCAGCTTCGTCCCGGGTTTGAACACCGGGGAGCTGTTTTTT. It yields the protein CASSFVPGLNTGELFF.

This clonotype was counted ten times or more. The rearrangement uses TRBV7-9 and TRBJ2-5; TRBD2 aligns across 7 bases. Trimming took 5 bases from V and 0 from J; bases not matched to a gene: 9. Germline V gene data show CDR1 as SEHNR and CDR2 as FQNEAQ (reference sequence). CDR3 length equals 16 residues. This chain's CDR3 is CASSAVLGGDQETQYF. As DNA, the CDR3 is TGTGCCAGCAGCGCGGTATTGGGGGGGGACCAAGAGACCCAGTACTTC. The variable domain in full, completed from reference TRBV7-9 and TRBJ2-5, reads DTGVSQNPRHKITKRGQNVTFRCDPISEHNRLYWYRQTLGQGPEFLTYFQNEAQLEKSRLLSDRFSAERPKGSFSTLEIQRTEQGDSAMYLCASSAVLGGDQETQYFGPGTRLLVL.

This clonotype has a count of ten or more. The rearrangement links TRBV9 to TRBJ1-1; D not resolved. The V gene's germline CDR1 is SGDLS and CDR2 YYNGEE. The CDR3 spans 11 residues. The V end lost 4 bases, the J end lost 4 bases, and 5 bases lay between the germline ends. CDR3 sequence: CASSPSTEAFF. The CDR3, as DNA: TGTGCCAGCAGCCCCTCCACTGAAGCTTTCTTT.

Note on this clonotype: One base away lies a much larger clone, so this may be a sequencing read error. The rearrangement uses TRBV7-9 and TRBJ2-5; D is perhaps TRBD1 (5 bases). The length of the CDR3 is 13 residues. Trimming took off 7 bases at V and 5 bases at J, with 14 bases between the two ends. Germline V CDR1 and CDR2: SEHNR, FQNEAQ (reference sequence). CDR3 protein: CASISDGHETQYF. CDR3 nucleotides: TGTGCCAGCATCTCAGACGGACACGAGACCCAGTACTTC.

This clonotype occurred many times. Here the CDR3 DNA reads TGTGCCAGCAGTTTCGCAGGGGGTGAGCAGTTCTTC. This encodes CASSFAGGEQFF. This chain uses TRBV12-3 or TRBV12-4 with TRBJ2-1, with 7 bases identical to TRBD1. The CDR3 is made up of 12 amino acids. The V gene end was trimmed by 3 bases and the J gene end by 9 bases; junction bases not matched to a gene: 2.

This clonotype appeared a few times. J is TRBJ2-7 and V is TRBV12-3 or TRBV12-4; D uncertain. V lost 0 bases, J lost 3 bases, and 15 bases lay in between. This CDR3 is 16 amino acids long. As DNA, the CDR3 is TGTGCCAGCAGTTTAGCCTTCGGACGGTCTCTCTACGAGCAGTACTTC. Translating gives CASSLAFGRSLYEQYF.

The table lists this clonotype with many counts. The CDR3 DNA reads as TGCGCCAGCAGCTCTACTAGCGGGGGGTCCACGGATACGCAGTATTTT. It codes for CASSSTSGGSTDTQYF. This chain joins TRBV5-1 and TRBJ2-3, with 12 positions matching TRBD2. Unmatched junction bases numbered 8, after V lost 3 bases and J lost 6 bases. Germline V gene data show CDR1 as SGHRS and CDR2 as YFSETQ. CDR3 length equals 16 residues.

This clonotype appeared many times. The genes are TRBV6-5 and TRBJ1-5; the D is unclear. V lost 1 base and J lost 6, with 10 bases in between. Germline V gene data show CDR1 as MNHEY and CDR2 as SVGAGI. This CDR3 region has 14 residues. The CDR3 nucleotides are TGTGCCAGCAGTTACTGCCAGTCTTGTCAGCCCCAGCATTTT. Protein: CASSYCQSCQPQHF.

This clonotype was found many times. The J gene is TRBJ2-7, the V gene TRBV28, with D hard to call. Trimming took 4 bases from V and 6 from J, leaving 16 bases between them. Per the germline V gene, CDR1 is MDHEN and CDR2 is SYDVKM. The CDR3 loop spans 14 amino acids. Here the CDR3 DNA reads TGTGCCAGCAGTTCCTCTCCCAGCCCCTCCGAGCAGTACGTC. It specifies CASSSSPSPSEQYV.

This clonotype was seen at least ten times. The chain recombines TRBV29-1 with TRBJ1-1; TRBD1 matches at 8 bases. Germline V lookup: CDR1 SQVTM, CDR2 ANQGSEA. The V gene end was trimmed by 7 bases and the J gene end by 1 base; junction bases not matched to a gene: 11. There are 15 residues in the CDR3. CDR3 sequence: CSAIRGPNGNTEAFF. CDR3 coding DNA: TGCAGCGCAATCAGGGGGCCGAATGGGAACACTGAAGCTTTCTTT.

This clonotype was counted many times. The V gene is TRBV7-8, the J gene TRBJ2-5, with TRBD2 identical over 14 bases. In germline, CDR1 is SGHVS, CDR2 FQNEAQ. Trimming at V came to 5 bases and at J to 2 bases, leaving 4 bases not matched to a gene. This CDR3 is built from 16 residues. CDR3 nucleotides: TGTGCCAGCAGCCCGGGACTAGCGGGGGTACAAGAGACCCAGTACTTC. Its translation is CASSPGLAGVQETQYF. The variable domain in full, with the rest retrieved from reference TRBV7-8 and TRBJ2-5, is GAGVSQSPRYKVAKRGQDVALRCDPISGHVSLFWYQQALGQGPEFLTYFQNEAQLDKSGLPSDRFFAERPEGSVSTLKIQRTQQEDSAVYLCASSPGLAGVQETQYFGPGTRLLVL.

This clonotype has at least ten counts. This chain uses TRBV7-9 with TRBJ2-6; TRBD1 might be the D (6 bases). Germline values: CDR1 SEHNR, CDR2 FQNEAQ (reference sequence). V was cut by 2 bases and J by 3 bases, with 14 bases left in between. This CDR3 has 17 amino acids. The CDR3 here is CASSLSSGAYGANVLTF. CDR3 coding DNA: TGTGCCAGCAGCTTAAGTTCAGGGGCTTATGGGGCCAACGTCCTGACTTTC.

This clonotype has at least ten counts. This chain joins TRBV20-1 and TRBJ2-1; 8 bases align to TRBD2. The CDR3 has 12 residues. V lost 6 bases to trimming and J lost 7 bases; unmatched junction nucleotides: 5. Looked up from germline, CDR1 is DFQATT and CDR2 is SNEGSKA (reference sequence). CDR3 amino acids: CSAGLVVNEQFF. CDR3 nucleotide sequence: TGCAGTGCGGGACTAGTCGTGAATGAGCAGTTCTTC.

This clonotype was counted many times. This chain connects TRBV4-3 to TRBJ1-6, with D unresolved. Per germline, CDR1 LGHNA and CDR2 YSLEER. This CDR3 spans 13 amino acids. The ends were cut back, 6 bases at V and 5 bases at J, with 8 bases in the middle. CDR3 protein: CASRGLNNSPLHF. The CDR3 DNA reads as TGCGCCAGCAGAGGTTTAAATAATTCACCCCTCCACTTT.

This clonotype was seen at least ten times. J is TRBJ2-1 and V is TRBV7-8; D might be TRBD1 (6 bases). Trimming removed 1 base at V and 0 bases at J, with 7 bases between. The CDR3 runs 15 residues. The germline V gene has CDR1 SGHVS and CDR2 FQNEAQ. The CDR3: CASSLGGHSYNEQFF. The DNA of the CDR3 is TGTGCCAGCAGCTTAGGGGGGCACTCCTACAATGAGCAGTTCTTC.

This clonotype was counted many times. The chain links TRBV30 to TRBJ2-7; tentatively, D is TRBD1 (5 bases). Trimming took 5 bases from V and 3 from J, leaving 11 bases between them. Germline V lookup: CDR1 GTSNPN, CDR2 SVGIG (reference sequence). There are 12 residues in the CDR3. The CDR3, as DNA: TGTGCCTGGGACAGAGCAGACTACGAGCAGTACTTC. Translation: CAWDRADYEQYF.

There are many counts of this clonotype. The chain combines TRBV6-5 with TRBJ2-2, with D maybe TRBD2 (5 bases). CDR1 is MNHEY, CDR2 SVGAGI, per germline. Between the trimmed V and J ends, which lost 2 bases and 5 bases, there was a span of 9 bases. There are 14 residues in the CDR3. CDR3 in DNA: TGTGCCAGCAGTTACATCGGGAATACCGGGGAGCTGTTTTTT. This translates into CASSYIGNTGELFF.

The J gene is TRBJ1-2, the V gene TRBV28; D gene uncertain. V gave up 7 bases and J gave up 0 bases, with 24 bases separating them. CDR1 and CDR2 from the germline V gene are MDHEN and SYDVKM. This CDR3 is 18 amino acids long. The CDR3 is CASNPDPGRTVANYGYTF. The CDR3 DNA sequence: TGTGCCAGCAACCCTGACCCCGGCAGGACCGTCGCTAACTATGGCTACACCTTC.

At least ten counts were recorded for this clonotype. The chain carries TRBV10-3 and TRBJ1-2; D is undetermined. Trimming took 6 bases from V and 4 from J, leaving 9 bases between them. CDR3 length equals 12 residues. The germline V gene has CDR1 ENHRY and CDR2 SYGVKD. The CDR3 nucleotides read TGTGCCATCAGACCGGGATCCTATGGCTACACCTTC. Protein product: CAIRPGSYGYTF.

The table lists this clonotype with many counts. The gene calls are TRBV7-9 and TRBJ2-7; D unresolved. Deletions cut 0 bases from V and 3 bases from J, with 9 bases between. The CDR3 has 14 residues. Per the germline V gene, CDR1 is SEHNR and CDR2 is FQNEAQ (reference sequence). The CDR3 region is CASSLASLVYEQYF. The CDR3 DNA follows: TGTGCCAGCAGCTTAGCCTCACTTGTCTACGAGCAGTACTTC.

This clonotype occurred many times. The gene calls are TRBV4-2 and TRBJ1-1; no firm D call. The CDR3 length is 13 residues. Trimming removed 0 bases at V and 3 bases at J, with 5 bases between. CDR1 is LGHNA and CDR2 is YNFKEQ in the germline V gene. Written as DNA, the CDR3 is TGTGCCAGCAGCCAAGATCCGCACACTGAAGCTTTCTTT. It specifies CASSQDPHTEAFF.

This clonotype was picked up many times. The rearrangement uses TRBV4-2 and TRBJ2-7; D is perhaps TRBD2 (5 bases). The CDR3 runs 19 residues. Germline loops: CDR1 LGHNA, CDR2 YNFKEQ. Between the trimmed V and J ends, which lost 0 bases and 5 bases, there was a span of 26 bases. The CDR3 here is CASSQDEEYTGYKKDEQYF. In DNA, the CDR3 is TGTGCCAGCAGCCAAGATGAGGAGTATACGGGATACAAGAAAGACGAGCAGTACTTC.

This clonotype was found many times. This chain joins TRBV29-1 and TRBJ2-4; 7 bases fit TRBD1. The germline V gene encodes CDR1 SQVTM and CDR2 ANQGSEA. The CDR3 contains 11 residues. V shed 6 bases and J 13 bases; nucleotides not matched to a gene: 9. The CDR3 coding sequence is TGCAGCGTCCATTTACAGGGGTTCCAGTACTTC. Protein sequence: CSVHLQGFQYF.

This clonotype was seen ten or more times. The gene calls are TRBV3-1 and TRBJ1-1, with D hard to call. V was cut by 2 bases and J by 7 bases, with 17 bases left in between. The CDR3 has 15 amino acids. Looked up from germline, CDR1 is LGHDT and CDR2 is YNNKEL (reference sequence). In nucleotides, the CDR3 is TGTGCCAGCAGCCAATCGAACAGTTATATCCGTGAAGCTTTCTTT. Its translation is CASSQSNSYIREAFF.